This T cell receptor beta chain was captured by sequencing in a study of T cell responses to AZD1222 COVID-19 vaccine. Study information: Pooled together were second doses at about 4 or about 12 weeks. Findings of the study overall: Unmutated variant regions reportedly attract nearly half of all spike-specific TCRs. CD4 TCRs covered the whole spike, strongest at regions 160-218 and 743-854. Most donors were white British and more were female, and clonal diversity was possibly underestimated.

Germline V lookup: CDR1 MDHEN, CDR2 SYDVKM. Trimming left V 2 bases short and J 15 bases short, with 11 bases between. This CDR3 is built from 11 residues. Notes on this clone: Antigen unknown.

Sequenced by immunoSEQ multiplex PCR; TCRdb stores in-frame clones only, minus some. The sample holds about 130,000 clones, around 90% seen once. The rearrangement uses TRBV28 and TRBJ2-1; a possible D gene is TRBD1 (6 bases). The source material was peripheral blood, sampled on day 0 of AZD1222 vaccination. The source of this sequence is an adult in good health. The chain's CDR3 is CASSLQGNRFF. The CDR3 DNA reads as TGTGCCAGCAGTTTACAGGGGAATAGGTTCTTC.